The 8 T cell receptor beta chains below all came from one sample that was sequenced in a study of cytotoxic CD8 clonotypes in ibrutinib-treated CLL. Repertoires were generated with immunoSEQ multiplex PCR, while TCRdb's copy carries only in-frame clones and drops some. The sample includes 150,000 to 200,000 clones, around 80% seen only once; the top ten take about 4.5%. The source material was PBMCs, sampled after 24 months of ibrutinib treatment. The receptors stem from a human donor with chronic lymphocytic leukemia.

V is TRBV27 and J is TRBJ2-1, with no clear D. CDR3 length: 12 residues. V was pared by 2 bases and J by 7 bases, with 6 bases between. Germline V gene data show CDR1 as MNHEY and CDR2 as SMNVEV (reference sequence). CDR3 residues: CASSLGRNEQFF. The CDR3 DNA follows: TGTGCCAGCAGTTTAGGACGGAATGAGCAGTTCTTC.

The chain recombines TRBV15 with TRBJ2-7; D remains ambiguous. Trimming cost V 0 bases and J 0 bases, with 9 bases left between them. The CDR3 sequence is 15 residues long. Germline loops: CDR1 LNHNV, CDR2 YYDKDF (reference sequence). This chain's CDR3 is CATSRDEVSSYEQYF. For the CDR3, the DNA is TGTGCCACCAGCAGAGATGAGGTGAGCTCCTACGAGCAGTACTTC.

V usage is TRBV5-6 and J usage is TRBJ1-1, with a weak D call TRBD1 (6 bases). Trimming shortened V by 2 bases and J by 10 bases, and 18 bases separated the two germline ends. CDR1 is SGHDT, CDR2 YYEEEE, per germline. The CDR3 covers 14 residues. The CDR3 loop is CASSFPGGGSGAFF. CDR3 DNA sequence: TGTGCCAGCAGCTTTCCCGGGGGCGGGAGTGGAGCTTTCTTT.

This rearrangement joins TRBV4-1 to TRBJ1-2; D is ambiguous. This CDR3 has 14 residues. V lost 0 bases and J 8 bases, leaving 13 bases between the germline ends. Germline-derived CDR1 and CDR2 are MGHRA and YSYEKL. The CDR3 bases are TGCGCCAGCAGCCAAGAGAATGGAGGAGGCGGCTACACCTTC. Encoded protein: CASSQENGGGGYTF.

V gene TRBV27 combines with J gene TRBJ2-3, with 16 bases aligning to TRBD2. The CDR3 runs to 18 residues. The germline CDR1 and CDR2 sequences are MNHEY and SMNVEV (reference sequence). The V segment lost 6 bases and the J segment 7 bases; nucleotides outside the gene matches: 13. The CDR3 region is CASSLRGWGLAGGNTQYF. In nucleotides, the CDR3 is TGTGCCAGCAGCCTCCGGGGTTGGGGACTAGCGGGAGGGAATACGCAGTATTTT.

The rearrangement links TRBV29-1 to TRBJ2-7; D gene ambiguous. The V and J ends lost 5 bases and 5 bases respectively, with 10 bases between them. The germline CDR1 and CDR2 sequences are SQVTM and ANQGSEA. The CDR3 covers 11 residues. The CDR3 is CSVQKSDEQYF. In DNA, the CDR3 is TGCAGCGTTCAGAAATCCGACGAGCAGTACTTC.

The chain employs TRBV11-3 and TRBJ2-1; 9 nucleotides agree with TRBD2. This CDR3 has 18 amino acids. V lost 0 bases to trimming and J lost 7 bases; unmatched junction nucleotides: 13. The germline V gene has CDR1 SGHNT and CDR2 YENEEA. CDR3 amino acids: CASSLDGLGGRAKNEQFF. Here the CDR3 DNA reads TGTGCCAGCAGCTTAGATGGGCTTGGCGGGAGGGCTAAGAATGAGCAGTTCTTC.

The V gene is TRBV7-6, the J gene TRBJ1-2; 9 bases agree with TRBD1. After removal of 1 base from V and 4 bases from J, the junction contained 22 bases not matched to a gene. Per germline, CDR1 SGHVS and CDR2 FNYEAQ. The CDR3 sequence is 21 residues long. The CDR3 spells CASSLVSGAGTGSFSSYGYTF. As DNA, the CDR3 is TGTGCCAGCAGCTTAGTCTCGGGGGCCGGGACAGGGAGTTTCTCAAGCTATGGCTACACCTTC.